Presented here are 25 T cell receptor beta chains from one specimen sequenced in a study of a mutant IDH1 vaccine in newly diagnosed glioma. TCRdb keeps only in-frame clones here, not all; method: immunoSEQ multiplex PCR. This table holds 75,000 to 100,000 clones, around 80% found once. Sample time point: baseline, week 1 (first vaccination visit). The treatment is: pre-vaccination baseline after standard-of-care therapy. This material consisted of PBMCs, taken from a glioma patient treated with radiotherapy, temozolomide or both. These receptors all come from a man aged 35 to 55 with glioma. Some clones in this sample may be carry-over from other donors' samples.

The CDR3 is CASSRWDRGLNEKLFF. DNA of the CDR3: TGTGCCAGCAGTCGATGGGACAGGGGCCTTAATGAAAAACTGTTTTTT. The chain recombines TRBV27 with TRBJ1-4; TRBD1 aligns across 10 bases. Trimming at V came to 5 bases and at J to 4 bases, leaving 7 bases not matched to a gene. Germline-derived CDR1 and CDR2 are MNHEY and SMNVEV (reference sequence). The CDR3 length is 16 residues. Full variable domain (rest looked up from reference TRBV27 and TRBJ1-4): EAQVTQNPRYLITVTGKKLTVTCSQNMNHEYMSWYRQDPGLGLRQIYYSMNVEVTDKGDVPEGYKVSRKEKRNFPLILESPSPNQTSLYFCASSRWDRGLNEKLFFGSGTQLSVL.

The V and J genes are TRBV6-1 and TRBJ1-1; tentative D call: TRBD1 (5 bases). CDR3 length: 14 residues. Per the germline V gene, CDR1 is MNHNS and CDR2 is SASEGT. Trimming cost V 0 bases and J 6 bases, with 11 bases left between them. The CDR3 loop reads CASSEASRGAEAFF. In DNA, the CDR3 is TGTGCCAGCAGTGAAGCGAGTAGGGGAGCTGAAGCTTTCTTT.

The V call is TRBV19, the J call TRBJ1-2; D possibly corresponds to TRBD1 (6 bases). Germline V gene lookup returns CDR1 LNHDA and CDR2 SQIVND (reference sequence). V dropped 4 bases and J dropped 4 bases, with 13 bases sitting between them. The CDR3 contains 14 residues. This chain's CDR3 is CASSTGEFIYGYTF. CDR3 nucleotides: TGTGCCAGTAGTACAGGGGAGTTCATCTATGGCTACACCTTC.

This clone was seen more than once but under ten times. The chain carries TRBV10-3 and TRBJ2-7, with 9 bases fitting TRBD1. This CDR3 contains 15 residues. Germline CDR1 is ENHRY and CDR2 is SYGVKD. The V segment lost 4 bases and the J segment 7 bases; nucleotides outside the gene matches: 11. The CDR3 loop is CAISGETGGTGEQYF. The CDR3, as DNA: TGTGCCATCAGTGGAGAGACAGGGGGAACGGGGGAGCAGTACTTC.

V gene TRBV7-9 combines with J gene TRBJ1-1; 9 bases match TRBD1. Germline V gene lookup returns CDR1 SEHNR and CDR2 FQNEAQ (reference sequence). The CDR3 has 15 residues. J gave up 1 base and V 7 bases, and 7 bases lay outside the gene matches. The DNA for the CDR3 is TGTGCCAGCACCGCAACGGGACAGGGGAACACTGAAGCTTTCTTT. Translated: CASTATGQGNTEAFF.

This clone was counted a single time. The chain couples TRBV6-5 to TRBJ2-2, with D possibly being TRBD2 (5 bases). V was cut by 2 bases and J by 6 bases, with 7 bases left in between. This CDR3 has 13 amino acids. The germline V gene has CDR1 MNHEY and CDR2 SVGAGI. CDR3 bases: TGTGCCAGCAGTTACACGAGGGCCGGGGAGCTGTTTTTT. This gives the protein CASSYTRAGELFF.

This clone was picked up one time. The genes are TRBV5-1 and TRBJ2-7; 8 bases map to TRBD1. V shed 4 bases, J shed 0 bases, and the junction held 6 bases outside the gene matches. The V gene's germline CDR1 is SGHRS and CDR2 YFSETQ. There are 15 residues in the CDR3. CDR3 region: CASSPTGDGSYEQYF. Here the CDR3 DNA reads TGCGCCAGCAGCCCGACAGGGGATGGCTCCTACGAGCAGTACTTC. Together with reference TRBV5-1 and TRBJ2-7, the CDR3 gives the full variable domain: KAGVTQTPRYLIKTRGQQVTLSCSPISGHRSVSWYQQTPGQGLQFLFEYFSETQRNKGNFPGRFSGRQFSNSRSEMNVSTLELGDSALYLCASSPTGDGSYEQYFGPGTRLTVT.

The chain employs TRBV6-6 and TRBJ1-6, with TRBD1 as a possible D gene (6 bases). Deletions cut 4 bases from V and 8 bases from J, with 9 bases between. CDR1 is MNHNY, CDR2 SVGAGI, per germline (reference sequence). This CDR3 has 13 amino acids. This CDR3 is CASSWDMDSPLHF. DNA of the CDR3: TGTGCCAGCAGTTGGGACATGGATTCACCCCTCCACTTT.

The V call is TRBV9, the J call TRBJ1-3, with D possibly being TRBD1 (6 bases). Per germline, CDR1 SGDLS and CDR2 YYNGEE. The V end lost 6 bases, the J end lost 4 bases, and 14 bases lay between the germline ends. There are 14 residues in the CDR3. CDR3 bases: TGTGCCAGCAACTCAGGGGATTACGGAAACACCATATATTTT. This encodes CASNSGDYGNTIYF.

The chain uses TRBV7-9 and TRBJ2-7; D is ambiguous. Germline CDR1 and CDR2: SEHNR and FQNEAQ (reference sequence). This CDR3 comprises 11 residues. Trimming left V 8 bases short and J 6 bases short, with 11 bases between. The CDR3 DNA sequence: TGTGCCAGCGAGGTCAGAGGCGAGCAGTACTTC. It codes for CASEVRGEQYF.

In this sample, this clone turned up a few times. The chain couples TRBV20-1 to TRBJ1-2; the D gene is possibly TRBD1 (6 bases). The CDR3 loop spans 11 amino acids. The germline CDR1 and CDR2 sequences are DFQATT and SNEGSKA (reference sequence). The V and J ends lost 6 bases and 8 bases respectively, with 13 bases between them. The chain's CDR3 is CSARGDPGYTF. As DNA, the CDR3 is TGCAGTGCCAGGGGAGATCCCGGCTACACCTTC.

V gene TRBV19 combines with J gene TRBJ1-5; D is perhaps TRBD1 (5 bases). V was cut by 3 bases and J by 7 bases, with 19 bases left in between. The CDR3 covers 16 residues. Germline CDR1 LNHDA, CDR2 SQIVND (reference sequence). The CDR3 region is CASSIGLGQGRQPQHF. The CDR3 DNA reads TGTGCCAGTAGTATTGGTCTCGGGCAGGGCAGGCAGCCCCAGCATTTT. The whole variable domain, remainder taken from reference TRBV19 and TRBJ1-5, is DGGITQSPKYLFRKEGQNVTLSCEQNLNHDAMYWYRQDPGQGLRLIYYSQIVNDFQKGDIAEGYSVSREKKESFPLTVTSAQKNPTAFYLCASSIGLGQGRQPQHFGDGTRLSIL.

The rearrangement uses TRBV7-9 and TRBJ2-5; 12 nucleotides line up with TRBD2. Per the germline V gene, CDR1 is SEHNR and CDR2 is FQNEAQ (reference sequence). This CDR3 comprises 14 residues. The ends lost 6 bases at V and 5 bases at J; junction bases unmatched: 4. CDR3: CASRSSGGAETQYF. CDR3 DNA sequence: TGTGCCAGCAGATCTAGCGGGGGGGCTGAGACCCAGTACTTC.

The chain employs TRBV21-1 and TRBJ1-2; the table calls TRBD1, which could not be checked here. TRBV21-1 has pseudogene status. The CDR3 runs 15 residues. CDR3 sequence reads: CASSRPDRANYGYTF. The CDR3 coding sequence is TGTGCCAGCAGCCGCCCGGACAGGGCGAACTATGGCTACACCTTC.

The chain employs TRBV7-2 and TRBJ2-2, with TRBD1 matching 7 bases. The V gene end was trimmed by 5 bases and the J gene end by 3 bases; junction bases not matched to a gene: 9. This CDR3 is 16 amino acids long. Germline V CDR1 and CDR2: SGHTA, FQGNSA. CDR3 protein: CASSTAGTAYTGELFF. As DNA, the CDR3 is TGTGCCAGCAGCACGGCCGGGACAGCCTACACCGGGGAGCTGTTTTTT.

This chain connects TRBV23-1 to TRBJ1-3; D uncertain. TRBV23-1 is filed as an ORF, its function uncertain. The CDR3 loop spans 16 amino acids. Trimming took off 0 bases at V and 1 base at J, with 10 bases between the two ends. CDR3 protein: CASSQSKRESGNTIYF. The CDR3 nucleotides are TGCGCCAGCAGTCAATCGAAGAGAGAGTCTGGAAACACCATATATTTT.

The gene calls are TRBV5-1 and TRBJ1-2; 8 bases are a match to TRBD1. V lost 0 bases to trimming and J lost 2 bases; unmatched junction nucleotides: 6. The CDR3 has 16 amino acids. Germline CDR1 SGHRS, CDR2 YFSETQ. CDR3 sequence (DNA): TGCGCCAGCAGCTTGGCTAGGACAGGGCCCAACTATGGCTACACCTTC. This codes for CASSLARTGPNYGYTF.

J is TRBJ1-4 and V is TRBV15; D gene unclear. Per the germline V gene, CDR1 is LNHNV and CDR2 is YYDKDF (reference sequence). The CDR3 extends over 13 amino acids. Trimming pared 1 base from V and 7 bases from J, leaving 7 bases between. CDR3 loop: CATSRVIFEKLFF. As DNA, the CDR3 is TGTGCCACCAGCAGAGTCATCTTTGAAAAACTGTTTTTT.

The CDR3 loop is CASSDLEKLFF. CDR3 nucleotide sequence: TGTGCCAGCAGTGACCTTGAAAAACTGTTTTTT. This chain connects TRBV7-9 to TRBJ1-4, with no clear D. This CDR3 spans 11 amino acids. Trimming took 6 bases from V and 7 from J, leaving 6 bases between them. Germline values: CDR1 SEHNR, CDR2 FQNEAQ (reference sequence).

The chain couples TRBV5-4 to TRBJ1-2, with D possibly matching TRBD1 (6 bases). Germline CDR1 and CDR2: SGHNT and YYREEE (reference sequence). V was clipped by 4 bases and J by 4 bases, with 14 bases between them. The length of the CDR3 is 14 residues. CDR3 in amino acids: CASSRDKSGYGYTF. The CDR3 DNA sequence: TGTGCCAGCAGCCGGGACAAGTCGGGCTATGGCTACACCTTC. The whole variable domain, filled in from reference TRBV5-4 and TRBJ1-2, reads ETGVTQSPTHLIKTRGQQVTLRCSSQSGHNTVSWYQQALGQGPQFIFQYYREEENGRGNFPPRFSGLQFPNYSSELNVNALELDDSALYLCASSRDKSGYGYTFGSGTRLTVV.

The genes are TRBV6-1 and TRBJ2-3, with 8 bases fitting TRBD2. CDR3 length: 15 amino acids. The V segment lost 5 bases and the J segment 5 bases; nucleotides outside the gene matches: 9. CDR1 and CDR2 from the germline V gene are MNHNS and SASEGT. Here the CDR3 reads CASSQTAGDEDTQYF. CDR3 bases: TGTGCCAGCAGTCAAACAGCGGGGGATGAAGATACGCAGTATTTT.

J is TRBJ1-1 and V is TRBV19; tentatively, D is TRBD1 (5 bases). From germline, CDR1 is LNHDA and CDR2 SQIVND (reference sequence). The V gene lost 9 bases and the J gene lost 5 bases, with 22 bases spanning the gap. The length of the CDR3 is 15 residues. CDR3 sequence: CASPPPAGSVTEAFF. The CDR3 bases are TGTGCCAGCCCTCCACCGGCAGGGAGCGTAACTGAAGCTTTCTTT. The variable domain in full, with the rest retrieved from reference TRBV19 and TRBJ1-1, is DGGITQSPKYLFRKEGQNVTLSCEQNLNHDAMYWYRQDPGQGLRLIYYSQIVNDFQKGDIAEGYSVSREKKESFPLTVTSAQKNPTAFYLCASPPPAGSVTEAFFGQGTRLTVV.

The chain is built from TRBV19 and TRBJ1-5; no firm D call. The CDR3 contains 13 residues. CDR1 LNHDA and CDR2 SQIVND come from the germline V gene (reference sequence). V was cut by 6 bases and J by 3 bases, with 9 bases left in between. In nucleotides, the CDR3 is TGTGCCAGTAGAATCGGTTACAATCAGCCCCAGCATTTT. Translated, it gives CASRIGYNQPQHF. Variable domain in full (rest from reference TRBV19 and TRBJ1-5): DGGITQSPKYLFRKEGQNVTLSCEQNLNHDAMYWYRQDPGQGLRLIYYSQIVNDFQKGDIAEGYSVSREKKESFPLTVTSAQKNPTAFYLCASRIGYNQPQHFGDGTRLSIL.

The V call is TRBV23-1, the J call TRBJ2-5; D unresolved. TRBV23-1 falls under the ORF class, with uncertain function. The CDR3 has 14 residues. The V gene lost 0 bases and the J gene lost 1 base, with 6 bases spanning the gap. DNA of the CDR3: TGCGCCAGCAGTCAATCGTGCAGCCAAGAGACCCAGTACTTC. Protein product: CASSQSCSQETQYF.

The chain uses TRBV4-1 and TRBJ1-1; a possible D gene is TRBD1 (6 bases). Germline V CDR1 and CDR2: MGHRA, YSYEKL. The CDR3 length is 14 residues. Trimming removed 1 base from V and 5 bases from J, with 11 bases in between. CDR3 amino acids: CASSQVEGGTEAFF. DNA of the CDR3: TGCGCCAGCAGCCAAGTCGAGGGGGGGACTGAAGCTTTCTTT.